This T cell receptor (beta chain) comes out of a study of blood T cell repertoires in COVID-19 (TCRdb year 2020). Notes on the research overall: Collaborator samples came from the United States, Italy and Spain and covered acute and convalescent phases of COVID-19. Where HLA class I and class II types were available, the types were taken from metadata supplied by the sample provider, not from assay-based typing. The material from the prospective study consisted of cDNA or gDNA derived from T cells, B-cell-depleted T cells, or PBMCs. Subjects who had been exposed to COVID-19, were actively infected with it, or had recovered from it provided the deeply sampled blood TCRbeta repertoires that made up the dataset. The samples were drawn from two sources: the first 160 participants of the ongoing ImmuneRACE study, and 1,000 to 1,500 subjects contributed by 6 global collaborators. Sample metadata almost always included a de-identified subject ID, COVID-19 status, age in years and sex. The repertoires were released in a freely available public database meant as a resource for research on the immune response to SARS-CoV-2. Results and caveats for the whole study, not just this receptor: The amount of clinical and demographic metadata varied by source and participant and was provided uncurated.

Samples from volunteer blood donors who had recovered from COVID-19 were contributed by a second Seattle source. Collaborating institutions collected whole blood in K2EDTA tubes following their own protocols. For TCRbeta analysis, collaborators shipped samples as frozen whole blood, isolated PBMCs, or DNA extracted from either of those sample types. The CDR3 runs 15 residues from the cysteine to the phenylalanine. Solely the CDR3 DNA is kept, with 45 bases framed from the first base. Taken from the germline V gene (reference sequence), the CDR1 and CDR2 loops are SEHNR and FQNEAQ. Trimming removed 8 bases from V and 4 bases from J, leaving 21 bases between the germline ends. About this clone: The antigen this receptor binds is unknown. Base qualities are not recorded, but no much larger clone differs from it by a single base.

TCRbeta CDR3 regions were amplified from genomic DNA using the immunoSEQ Assay, a bias-controlled multiplex PCR. Concerning the study's data processing: The number of nucleated cells in each sample was estimated from the amplification of reference gene primers within the assay. To quantify the absolute abundance of each unique TCRbeta CDR3 rearrangement, sequence reads were collapsed and filtered. For each sample, productive Simpson clonality was calculated as the square root of Simpson's diversity index over productive rearrangements. Drawn from immuneACCESS, this table holds only the in-frame rearrangements with V and J called that TCRdb kept. Clones are partly lost; checked studies trace under half to an unresolved V gene and leave the rest unexplained. V and J calls and clone size follow that table, whereas D and trimming were derived from the DNA. Counted in this sample were 140,000 or so clones; roughly 80% of them appeared once. The ten largest account for approximately 3.6% of the sample.

This clonotype was sampled from a man in his 70s who had recovered from COVID-19. The rearrangement joined TRBV7-9 to TRBJ2-7; the D gene assignment is ambiguous. The specimen was peripheral blood. The CDR3: CASGLSASSTYEQYF. In nucleotide form, the sequence is TGTGCCAGCGGCCTTTCAGCTAGTTCGACGTACGAGCAGTACTTC.